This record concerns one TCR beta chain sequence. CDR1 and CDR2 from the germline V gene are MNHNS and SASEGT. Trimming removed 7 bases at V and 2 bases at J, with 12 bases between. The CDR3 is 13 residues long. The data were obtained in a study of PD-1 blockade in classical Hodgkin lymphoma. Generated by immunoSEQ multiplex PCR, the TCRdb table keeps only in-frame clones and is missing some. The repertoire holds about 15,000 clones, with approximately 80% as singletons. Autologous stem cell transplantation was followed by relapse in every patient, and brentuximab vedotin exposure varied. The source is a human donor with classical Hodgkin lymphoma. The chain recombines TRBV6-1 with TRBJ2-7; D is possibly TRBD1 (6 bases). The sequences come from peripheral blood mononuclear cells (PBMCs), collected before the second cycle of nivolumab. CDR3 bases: TGTGCCAGCAATGATGGACAGACCTACGAGCAGTACTTC. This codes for CASNDGQTYEQYF.